Here is one TCR beta chain with its context. The entry originates in a study of blood T cell repertoires in COVID-19. For the study at large: The United States, Italy and Spain supplied acute and convalescent COVID-19 samples. PBMCs, B-cell-depleted T cells, or T cells provided the cDNA or gDNA that made up the material.

The CDR3 extends over 13 amino acids. V lost 5 bases, J lost 5 bases, and 4 bases stayed unmatched. The germline gives CDR1 SNHLY, CDR2 FYNNEI. Sequencing was performed with immunoSEQ multiplex PCR; in TCRdb, only in-frame clones are kept and a portion is missing. The sample consists of around 270,000 clones, roughly 84% of them appearing once. This TCR derives from a woman between 40 and 50 years old who had recovered from COVID-19. The sequencing sample was made of peripheral blood. This chain connects TRBV2 to TRBJ1-1, with TRBD1 matching 8 bases. Here the CDR3 reads CASSKDRGTEAFF. The CDR3, as DNA: TGTGCCAGCAGTAAAGACAGGGGTACTGAAGCTTTCTTT.